This T cell receptor (beta chain) stems from a study of CD4 T cells in relation to SARS-CoV-2 and coronaviruses. With respect to this clone: Its antigen is unidentified.

The protocol was immunoSEQ multiplex PCR, while the TCRdb copy is restricted to in-frame clones and leaves out a portion. The repertoire holds about 43,000 clones, with roughly four fifths as singletons. What was sequenced was naive CD4+ T cells from PBMCs, cultured in vitro. Regarding subset: naive CD4+ T cells isolated by negative enrichment. The clonotype was recovered from an adult with COVID-19.

CDR3 residues: CAWSVPEGSWTEAFF. DNA for the CDR3: TGTGCCTGGAGTGTACCTGAAGGATCGTGGACTGAAGCTTTCTTT. The chain combines TRBV30 with TRBJ1-1; D unresolved. This CDR3 has 15 residues. Germline assignment: CDR1 GTSNPN and CDR2 SVGIG (reference sequence). With 0 bases removed from V and 5 bases from J, the gap between germline ends came to 16 bases.